Below are 25 T cell receptor beta chains sequenced from a single sample in a study of cytotoxic CD8 clonotypes in ibrutinib-treated CLL. The repertoire was sequenced with immunoSEQ multiplex PCR; TCRdb's copy has only in-frame clones and lacks some. The repertoire holds about 130,000 clones, with approximately 85% as singletons. The sequencing used PBMCs, collected after 24 months of ibrutinib treatment. These receptors were obtained from a human donor with chronic lymphocytic leukemia.

The chain's CDR3 is CAISDPQQGAYEQYF. Written as DNA, the CDR3 is TGTGCCATCAGTGACCCTCAACAGGGGGCCTACGAGCAGTACTTC. The genes are TRBV10-3 and TRBJ2-7; the match to TRBD1 covers 8 bases. This CDR3 has 15 amino acids. Germline CDR1 ENHRY, CDR2 SYGVKD. V lost 3 bases, J lost 2 bases, and 6 bases stayed unmatched.

The V call is TRBV7-8, the J call TRBJ2-2, with D unresolved. Germline V CDR1 and CDR2: SGHVS, FQNEAQ. Trimming left V 1 base short and J 7 bases short, with 4 bases between. The CDR3 is 12 amino acids. The chain's CDR3 is CASSLDGGELFF. DNA of the CDR3: TGTGCCAGCAGCTTAGACGGCGGGGAGCTGTTTTTT.

This clone has just one count. The J gene is TRBJ2-3, the V gene TRBV9; D not certain. V gave up 3 bases and J gave up 4 bases, with 9 bases separating them. This CDR3 has 13 residues. The germline V gene encodes CDR1 SGDLS and CDR2 YYNGEE. The CDR3 DNA reads TGTGCCAGCAGCGGACGACGGTCAGATACGCAGTATTTT. Amino acids: CASSGRRSDTQYF.

J is TRBJ2-1 and V is TRBV6-5, with D tentatively TRBD2 (6 bases). Germline V gene data show CDR1 as MNHEY and CDR2 as SVGAGI. The CDR3 runs 15 residues. V was pared by 7 bases and J by 9 bases, with 22 bases between. CDR3 protein: CASKEEGTTGGEQFF. The CDR3 DNA follows: TGTGCCAGCAAGGAGGAGGGGACCACTGGAGGTGAGCAGTTCTTC.

This clone occurred a few times. CDR3 sequence: CASSIEVGVGSPLHF. CDR3 nucleotide sequence: TGTGCCAGTAGTATAGAGGTAGGGGTCGGCTCACCCCTCCACTTT. This chain links TRBV19 with TRBJ1-6, with D possibly TRBD1 on 5 matching bases. Germline V gene data show CDR1 as LNHDA and CDR2 as SQIVND (reference sequence). V was clipped by 0 bases and J by 10 bases, with 13 bases between them. The CDR3 runs 15 residues.

The genes are TRBV18 and TRBJ1-3; no definite D call. The V end was cut by 3 bases, the J end by 2 bases, with 8 bases between. CDR1 KGHSH and CDR2 LQKENI come from the germline V gene. This CDR3 has 14 amino acids. The CDR3 is CASSPDRAGNTIYF. The CDR3 DNA sequence: TGTGCCAGCTCACCGGATAGGGCTGGAAACACCATATATTTT.

This clone appeared many times. The chain couples TRBV11-2 to TRBJ1-1; D might be TRBD1 (5 bases). In germline, CDR1 is SGHAT, CDR2 FQNNGV. This CDR3 is built from 14 residues. V was trimmed by 1 base and J by 10 bases, leaving 16 bases between them. Written as DNA, the CDR3 is TGTGCCAGCAGCTTAGGGGGCGGACCAGAGGGAGCTTTCTTT. Its translation is CASSLGGGPEGAFF.

This clone was recorded only once. The chain carries TRBV10-3 and TRBJ2-1; 8 bases line up with TRBD2. Germline CDR1 reads ENHRY; CDR2 reads SYGVKD. With V trimmed by 2 bases and J by 7 bases, 4 bases remained unmatched. The CDR3 has 14 amino acids. The CDR3 nucleotides read TGTGCCATCAGTGAGACTAGCGGCGTAAATGAGCAGTTCTTC. Protein sequence: CAISETSGVNEQFF.

In nucleotides, the CDR3 is TGCGCCAGCAGCCAAGGACAGGGTCCTAATTCACCCCTCCACTTT. As protein: CASSQGQGPNSPLHF. The J gene is TRBJ1-6, the V gene TRBV4-1; 7 positions agree with TRBD1. There are 15 residues in the CDR3. Germline V gene data show CDR1 as MGHRA and CDR2 as YSYEKL. With V trimmed by 1 base and J by 6 bases, 3 bases remained unmatched.

The chain uses TRBV7-9 and TRBJ2-5; D not resolved. Germline values: CDR1 SEHNR, CDR2 FQNEAQ (reference sequence). V was trimmed by 5 bases and J by 5 bases, leaving 15 bases between them. The CDR3 is made up of 14 amino acids. For the CDR3, the DNA is TGTGCCAGCAGCCCGGCTGATGGGCGCGAGACCCAGTACTTC. As protein: CASSPADGRETQYF.

Only a few counts were recorded for this clone. This chain uses TRBV27 with TRBJ2-7; TRBD1 agrees at 8 bases. Germline values: CDR1 MNHEY, CDR2 SMNVEV (reference sequence). V was pared by 11 bases and J by 1 base, with 7 bases of the junction left unmatched. This CDR3 has 13 residues. The CDR3 sequence: CASKGQVSYEQYF. CDR3 in DNA: TGTGCCTCGAAGGGACAGGTGTCCTACGAGCAGTACTTC.

V gene TRBV9 combines with J gene TRBJ1-4; unclear D gene. CDR1 SGDLS and CDR2 YYNGEE come from the germline V gene. The CDR3 spans 14 residues. Trimming took off 0 bases at V and 8 bases at J, with 11 bases between the two ends. The CDR3 sequence: CASSVGLGREKLFF. The CDR3, as DNA: TGTGCCAGCAGCGTAGGATTGGGCAGAGAAAAACTGTTTTTT. Full variable domain (missing parts from reference TRBV9 and TRBJ1-4): DSGVTQTPKHLITATGQRVTLRCSPRSGDLSVYWYQQSLDQGLQFLIQYYNGEERAKGNILERFSAQQFPDLHSELNLSSLELGDSALYFCASSVGLGREKLFFGSGTQLSVL.

V is TRBV28 and J is TRBJ2-1; D possibly matches TRBD1 or TRBD2 (5 bases each). Per the germline V gene, CDR1 is MDHEN and CDR2 is SYDVKM. The CDR3 has 15 residues. Trimming left V 5 bases short and J 3 bases short, with 14 bases between. The CDR3 loop reads CASSRNRDLYNEQFF. Here the CDR3 DNA reads TGTGCCAGCAGTCGCAACCGGGACCTCTACAATGAGCAGTTCTTC.

J is TRBJ1-4 and V is TRBV7-2; 7 bases agree with TRBD1. The J segment lost 7 bases and the V segment lost 0 bases, leaving 17 bases of the junction unmatched. The CDR3 spans 19 residues. Germline V gene lookup returns CDR1 SGHTA and CDR2 FQGNSA. CDR3 coding DNA: TGTGCCAGCAGCTTAGCATCTGTGAGGGGGCCATACAGAGCTGAAAAACTGTTTTTT. Its translation: CASSLASVRGPYRAEKLFF.

V gene TRBV5-1 combines with J gene TRBJ2-6; the D gene is possibly TRBD1 (6 bases). Trimming stripped 3 bases from V and 2 bases from J, with 27 bases between. The CDR3 is made up of 21 amino acids. Germline V gene lookup returns CDR1 SGHRS and CDR2 YFSETQ. The CDR3 DNA is TGCGCCAGCAGCTCCGCACCCCCGGGGCAAACAGGGTCTCCTGGGGCCAACGTCCTGACTTTC. Its translation is CASSSAPPGQTGSPGANVLTF. The whole variable domain, remainder taken from reference TRBV5-1 and TRBJ2-6, is KAGVTQTPRYLIKTRGQQVTLSCSPISGHRSVSWYQQTPGQGLQFLFEYFSETQRNKGNFPGRFSGRQFSNSRSEMNVSTLELGDSALYLCASSSAPPGQTGSPGANVLTFGAGSRLTVL.

The chain employs TRBV18 and TRBJ2-7, with TRBD1 identical over 9 bases. The trim removed 10 bases at V and 4 bases at J, leaving 5 bases unmatched. Germline V gene data show CDR1 as KGHSH and CDR2 as LQKENI. The CDR3 runs 12 residues. CDR3: CATGQGQYEQYF. DNA for the CDR3: TGTGCCACCGGACAGGGGCAGTACGAGCAGTACTTC.

Written as DNA, the CDR3 is TGTGCCAGCAGTGAACCGACGGGCGGTGGGAACTATGGCTACACCTTC. This sequence encodes CASSEPTGGGNYGYTF. The chain carries TRBV28 and TRBJ1-2; D is uncertain. This CDR3 contains 16 residues. Germline V CDR1 and CDR2: MDHEN, SYDVKM. The V and J ends lost 5 bases and 2 bases respectively, with 18 bases between them.

The J gene is TRBJ2-5, the V gene TRBV18, with D perhaps matching TRBD1 (6 bases). V shed 6 bases and J shed 4 bases, with 15 bases lying between them. The CDR3 covers 14 residues. Per germline, CDR1 KGHSH and CDR2 LQKENI. CDR3 DNA: TGTGCCAGCTCCCCTCAAGGGGGACCAGAGACCCAGTACTTC. Translation: CASSPQGGPETQYF.

The chain links TRBV6-5 to TRBJ1-3, with D perhaps matching TRBD1 (5 bases). The ends were cut back, 0 bases at V and 4 bases at J, with 13 bases in the middle. Germline loops: CDR1 MNHEY, CDR2 SVGAGI. CDR3 size: 16 residues. In DNA, the CDR3 is TGTGCCAGCAGTTACTCGGGCAGGGCCAAGGGAAACACCATATATTTT. Protein: CASSYSGRAKGNTIYF.

The CDR3 DNA sequence: TGTGCCAGCAGCTGGGGCAGCGGGAACGGCAATGAGCAGTTCTTC. It is translated as CASSWGSGNGNEQFF. The V and J genes are TRBV5-6 and TRBJ2-1; 7 bases agree with TRBD2. V lost 3 bases, J lost 6 bases, and 9 bases stayed unmatched. Germline V CDR1 and CDR2: SGHDT, YYEEEE. There are 15 residues in the CDR3. The full variable domain, in which reference TRBV5-6 and TRBJ2-1 provide the parts outside the CDR3, is DAGVTQSPTHLIKTRGQQVTLRCSPKSGHDTVSWYQQALGQGPQFIFQYYEEEERQRGNFPDRFSGHQFPNYSSELNVNALLLGDSALYLCASSWGSGNGNEQFFGPGTRLTVL.

The chain links TRBV7-8 to TRBJ1-5; D is perhaps TRBD1 (5 bases). The CDR3 length is 17 residues. Germline V gene data show CDR1 as SGHVS and CDR2 as FQNEAQ. Trimming removed 0 bases at V and 1 base at J, with 13 bases between. The CDR3 protein is CASSLAKARTSNQPQHF. In DNA, the CDR3 is TGTGCCAGCAGCTTAGCGAAGGCCAGGACAAGCAATCAGCCCCAGCATTTT.

The CDR3 sequence is CASSLADTEAFF. The CDR3, as DNA: TGTGCCAGCAGCTTGGCTGACACTGAAGCTTTCTTT. This chain joins TRBV5-4 and TRBJ1-1; no definite D call. CDR1 is SGHNT and CDR2 is YYREEE in the germline V gene (reference sequence). The CDR3 consists of 12 residues. V dropped 0 bases and J dropped 3 bases, with 3 bases sitting between them. Full variable domain (missing parts from reference TRBV5-4 and TRBJ1-1): ETGVTQSPTHLIKTRGQQVTLRCSSQSGHNTVSWYQQALGQGPQFIFQYYREEENGRGNFPPRFSGLQFPNYSSELNVNALELDDSALYLCASSLADTEAFFGQGTRLTVV.

This clone was counted only a few times. The chain combines TRBV5-6 with TRBJ2-5, with 14 bases identical to TRBD2. The CDR3 loop spans 18 amino acids. V was clipped by 2 bases and J by 4 bases; unmatched bases: 10. From germline, CDR1 is SGHDT and CDR2 YYEEEE. The CDR3 nucleotides are TGTGCCAGCAGCTTCGGGACTAGCGGGAGACGGCGTGGAGAGACCCAGTACTTC. It is translated as CASSFGTSGRRRGETQYF.

This clone was seen a few times. This chain uses TRBV6-1 with TRBJ1-2; D may be TRBD1 (5 bases). This CDR3 region has 15 residues. With 2 bases removed from V and 4 bases from J, the gap between germline ends came to 14 bases. Germline CDR1 and CDR2: MNHNS and SASEGT. The DNA for the CDR3 is TGTGCCAGCAGTGAATTTAGTGACAGACCCTATGGCTACACCTTC. This encodes CASSEFSDRPYGYTF.

V is TRBV5-1 and J is TRBJ1-1; 7 nucleotides agree with TRBD1. Germline CDR1 and CDR2: SGHRS and YFSETQ. V lost 4 bases, J lost 2 bases, and 5 bases stayed unmatched. The CDR3 totals 14 residues. The CDR3 protein is CASSEYRGNTEAFF. CDR3 nucleotide sequence: TGCGCCAGCAGCGAATACAGGGGTAACACTGAAGCTTTCTTT. The variable domain in full, with the rest retrieved from reference TRBV5-1 and TRBJ1-1, is KAGVTQTPRYLIKTRGQQVTLSCSPISGHRSVSWYQQTPGQGLQFLFEYFSETQRNKGNFPGRFSGRQFSNSRSEMNVSTLELGDSALYLCASSEYRGNTEAFFGQGTRLTVV.